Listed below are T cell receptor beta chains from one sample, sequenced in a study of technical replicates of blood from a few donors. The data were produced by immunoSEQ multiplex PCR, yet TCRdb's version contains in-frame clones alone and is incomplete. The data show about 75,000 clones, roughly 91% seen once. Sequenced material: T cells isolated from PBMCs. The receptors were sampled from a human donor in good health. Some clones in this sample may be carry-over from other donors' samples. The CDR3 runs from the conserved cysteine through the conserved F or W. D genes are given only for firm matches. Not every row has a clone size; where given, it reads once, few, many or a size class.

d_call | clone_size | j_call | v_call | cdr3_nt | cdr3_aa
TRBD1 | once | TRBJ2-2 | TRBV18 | TGTGCCAGCTCCCACGGACAGGGGGACACCGGGGAGCTGTTTTTT | CASSHGQGDTGELFF
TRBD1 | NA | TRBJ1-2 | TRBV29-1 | TGCAGCGTTGAAAGCCGGGACAGGGCTGGCTACACCTTC | CSVESRDRAGYTF
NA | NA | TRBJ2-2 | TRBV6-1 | TGTGCCAGCAGATTTACGGGGGTAGGCGGGGAGCTGTTTTTT | CASRFTGVGGELFF
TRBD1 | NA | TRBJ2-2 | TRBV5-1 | TGCGCCAGCAGTTACTATACAGGGGGCGGCTTCGCCGGGGAGCTGTTTTTT | CASSYYTGGGFAGELFF
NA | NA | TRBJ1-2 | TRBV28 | TGTGCCGCGTCAGGCGGGAATAACTATGGCTACACCTTC | CAASGGNNYGYTF
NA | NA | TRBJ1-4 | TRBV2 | TGTGCCAGCAGTGACGGGCGGGGGCTTCCTGAAAAACTGTTTTTT | CASSDGRGLPEKLFF
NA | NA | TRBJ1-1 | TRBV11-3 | TGTGCCAGCAGCCTAACCAACCAAATGACAGATGAAGCTTTCTTT | CASSLTNQMTDEAFF
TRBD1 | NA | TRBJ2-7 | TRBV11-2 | TGTGCCAGCAGCTTCCGACAGGGGGGGTCCTACGAGCAGTACTTC | CASSFRQGGSYEQYF
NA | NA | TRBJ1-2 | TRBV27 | TGTGCCAGCAGTTTATGGGCGGTAGGGGAGGATGGCTACACCTTC | CASSLWAVGEDGYTF
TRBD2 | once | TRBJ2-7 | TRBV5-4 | TGTGCCAGCAGCTTGGACGGGAGGAGCTCCTACGAGCAGTACTTC | CASSLDGRSSYEQYF
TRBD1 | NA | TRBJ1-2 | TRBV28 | TGTGCCAGCGAGGGGGCCGTCTATGGCTACACCTTC | CASEGAVYGYTF
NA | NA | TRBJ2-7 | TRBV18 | TGTGCCAGCTCACTCGCTGCTGGCGGGGCTTACGAGCAGTACTTC | CASSLAAGGAYEQYF
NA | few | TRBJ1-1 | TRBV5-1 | TGCGCCAGCAGTTCTGGACAAGCTAACACTGAAGCTTTCTTT | CASSSGQANTEAFF